This TCR beta chain was profiled in a study of CD8 T cells in ankylosing spondylitis (dated by TCRdb to about 2017). Background for the entire study: T cell receptor beta repertoires were profiled in healthy donors and ankylosing spondylitis patients so that disease-linked TCR variants could be found. Peripheral blood samples were taken, and synovial fluid was additionally collected from ankylosing spondylitis patients. In total, the full study cohort was made up of approximately 99 healthy donors and 25 ankylosing spondylitis patients. Here is what the overall study found, with its caveats: Some motif variants were previously reported in synovial fluid and blood of reactive arthritis patients, suggesting common disease-initiation mechanisms. According to the report, matched synovial fluid samples from ankylosing spondylitis patients were significantly enriched for the disease-linked clones. In peripheral blood, the disease-linked clones were found at relatively low frequencies and had a CD8+ phenotype. Blood from ankylosing spondylitis patients appeared to be characterized by a TCR beta motif composed of several highly homologous amino acid variants.

A word on this clonotype: The antigen it binds to is not known. A read error may be the cause here, since a much bigger clone is one base away.

The run used an Illumina HiSeq 2500. TCR beta libraries were prepared by quantitative 5'-RACE with molecular barcodes. The original pipeline was this. A new computational method, built on a probabilistic model of VDJ rearrangement, was used to identify disease-linked TCR variants. TCRdb redid the processing of the public reads, applying fastp at Q25 and MiXCR, and retained in-frame beta chains. When rows share a CDR3 protein, they turn into one entry using the most common DNA and genes. It is TCRdb's table, rather than the study itself, that gives the V and J calls and clone size. The sample table lists 700,000 to 850,000 distinct CDR3 sequences, about 10% of them with a count of one. Jointly, the top ten make up just over 0.5% of the sample. The trim is 0 bases for V and 4 bases for J, with a gap of 7 bases between the germline ends. The CDR3 runs 14 residues from the cysteine to the phenylalanine. Left in the record is the CDR3 DNA by itself, 42 bases read in frame from the first base. The germline V gene sets CDR1 to LGHNA and CDR2 to YNFKEQ.

Source material: blood, either unsorted or a sorted T cell fraction (not recorded which). The clonotype was recovered from a male donor with ankylosing spondylitis. The rearrangement joined TRBV4-2 to TRBJ2-1, with an unclear D gene assignment. The CDR3 has the sequence CASSQEWLYNEQFF. Here is the DNA: TGTGCCAGCAGCCAAGAGTGGCTTTACAATGAGCAGTTCTTC.